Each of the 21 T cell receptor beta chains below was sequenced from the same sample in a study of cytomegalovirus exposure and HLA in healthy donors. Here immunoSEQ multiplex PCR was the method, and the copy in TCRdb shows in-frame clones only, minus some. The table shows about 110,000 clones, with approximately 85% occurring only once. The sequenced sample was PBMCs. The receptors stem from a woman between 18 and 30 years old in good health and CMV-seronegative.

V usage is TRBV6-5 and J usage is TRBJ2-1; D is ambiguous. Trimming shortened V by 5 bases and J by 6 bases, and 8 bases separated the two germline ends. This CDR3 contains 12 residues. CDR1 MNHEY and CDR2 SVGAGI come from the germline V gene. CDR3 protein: CASSQQTNEQFF. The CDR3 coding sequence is TGTGCCAGCAGTCAACAGACCAATGAGCAGTTCTTC.

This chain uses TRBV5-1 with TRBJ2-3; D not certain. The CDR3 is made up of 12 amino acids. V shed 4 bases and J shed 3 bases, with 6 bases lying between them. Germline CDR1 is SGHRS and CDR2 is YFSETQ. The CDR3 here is CASSLFTDTQYF. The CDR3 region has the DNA TGCGCCAGCAGCCTGTTTACAGATACGCAGTATTTT. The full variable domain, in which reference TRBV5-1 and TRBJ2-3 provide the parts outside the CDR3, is KAGVTQTPRYLIKTRGQQVTLSCSPISGHRSVSWYQQTPGQGLQFLFEYFSETQRNKGNFPGRFSGRQFSNSRSEMNVSTLELGDSALYLCASSLFTDTQYFGPGTRLTVL.

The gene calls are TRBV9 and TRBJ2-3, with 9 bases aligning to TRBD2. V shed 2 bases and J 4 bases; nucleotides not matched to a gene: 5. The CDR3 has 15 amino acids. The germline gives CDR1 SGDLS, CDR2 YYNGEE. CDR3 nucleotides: TGTGCCAGCAGCGTCTCAGCGGGGGGCGCAGATACGCAGTATTTT. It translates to CASSVSAGGADTQYF.

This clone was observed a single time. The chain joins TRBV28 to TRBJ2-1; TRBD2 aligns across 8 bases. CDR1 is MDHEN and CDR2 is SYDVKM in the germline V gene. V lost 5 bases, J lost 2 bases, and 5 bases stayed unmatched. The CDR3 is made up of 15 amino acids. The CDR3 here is CASSAGGLAYNEQFF. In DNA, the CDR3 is TGTGCCAGCAGTGCGGGGGGACTAGCCTACAATGAGCAGTTCTTC.

This chain's CDR3 is CAWRTGSYEQYF. DNA of the CDR3: TGTGCCTGGAGGACGGGCTCCTACGAGCAGTACTTC. This chain connects TRBV30 to TRBJ2-7; D uncertain. V lost 3 bases and J lost 0, with 6 bases in between. CDR3 length: 12 amino acids. Germline V lookup: CDR1 GTSNPN, CDR2 SVGIG (reference sequence).

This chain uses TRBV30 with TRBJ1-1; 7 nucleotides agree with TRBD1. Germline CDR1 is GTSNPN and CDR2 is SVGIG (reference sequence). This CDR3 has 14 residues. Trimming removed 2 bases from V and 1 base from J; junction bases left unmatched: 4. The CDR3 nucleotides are TGTGCCTGGAGTCGGGGACAGAAGAACACTGAAGCTTTCTTT. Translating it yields CAWSRGQKNTEAFF.

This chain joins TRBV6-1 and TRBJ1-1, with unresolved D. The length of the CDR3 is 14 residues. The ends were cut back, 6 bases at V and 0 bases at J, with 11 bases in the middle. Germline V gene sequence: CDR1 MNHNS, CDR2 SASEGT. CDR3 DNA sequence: TGTGCCAGCAGGGAGAGGACTGTGAACACTGAAGCTTTCTTT. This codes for CASRERTVNTEAFF.

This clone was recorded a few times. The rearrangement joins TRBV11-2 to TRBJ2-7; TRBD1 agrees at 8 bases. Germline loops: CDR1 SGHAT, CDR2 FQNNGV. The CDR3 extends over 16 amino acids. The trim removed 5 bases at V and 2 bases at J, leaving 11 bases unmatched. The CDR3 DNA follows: TGTGCCAGCAGCCACATTAAAGGACAGGGCGCCTACGAGCAGTACTTC. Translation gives CASSHIKGQGAYEQYF.

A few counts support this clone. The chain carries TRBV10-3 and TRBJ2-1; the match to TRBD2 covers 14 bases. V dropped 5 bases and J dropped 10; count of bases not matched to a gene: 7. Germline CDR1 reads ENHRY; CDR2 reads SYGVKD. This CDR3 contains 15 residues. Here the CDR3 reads CAISPTSGGVKEQFF. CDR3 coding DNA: TGTGCCATCAGTCCGACTAGCGGGGGGGTGAAAGAGCAGTTCTTC.

CDR3 DNA sequence: TGTGCCAGCAGCGTCAGCGGGGGAACCACAGATACGCAGTATTTT. This sequence encodes CASSVSGGTTDTQYF. This chain joins TRBV9 and TRBJ2-3, with 8 bases lining up with TRBD2. The CDR3 totals 15 residues. After removal of 2 bases from V and 2 bases from J, the junction contained 4 bases not matched to a gene. Germline V gene data show CDR1 as SGDLS and CDR2 as YYNGEE.

The CDR3, as DNA: TGCGCCAGCAGCCTTTTTACCACCCCGAGCTCCTACAATGAGCAGTTCTTC. Translated: CASSLFTTPSSYNEQFF. The J gene is TRBJ2-1, the V gene TRBV4-1, with D unresolved. Germline CDR1 is MGHRA and CDR2 is YSYEKL. Trimming removed 4 bases at V and 0 bases at J, with 16 bases between. CDR3 length: 17 amino acids.

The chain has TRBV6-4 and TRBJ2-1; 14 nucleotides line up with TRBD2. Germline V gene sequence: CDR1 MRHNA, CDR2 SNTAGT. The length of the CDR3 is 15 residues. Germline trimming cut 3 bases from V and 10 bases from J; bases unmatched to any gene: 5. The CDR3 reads CASSETSGGAEEQFF. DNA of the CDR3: TGTGCCAGCAGTGAGACTAGCGGGGGGGCCGAGGAGCAGTTCTTC.

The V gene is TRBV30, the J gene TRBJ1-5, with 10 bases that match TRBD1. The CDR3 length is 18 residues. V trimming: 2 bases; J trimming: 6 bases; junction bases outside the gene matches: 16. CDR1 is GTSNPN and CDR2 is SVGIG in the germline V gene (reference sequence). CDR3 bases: TGTGCCTGGAGTTTCCCCCTCGGGACAGGGGCTTTGGGTCAGCCCCAGCATTTT. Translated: CAWSFPLGTGALGQPQHF.

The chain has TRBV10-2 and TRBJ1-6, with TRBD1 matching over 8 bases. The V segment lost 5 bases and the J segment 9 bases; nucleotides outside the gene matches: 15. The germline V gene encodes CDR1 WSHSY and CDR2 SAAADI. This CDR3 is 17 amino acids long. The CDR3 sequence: CASSRYQQGEGGSPLHF. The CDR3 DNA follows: TGCGCCAGCAGTCGATATCAACAGGGGGAAGGCGGTTCACCCCTCCACTTT.

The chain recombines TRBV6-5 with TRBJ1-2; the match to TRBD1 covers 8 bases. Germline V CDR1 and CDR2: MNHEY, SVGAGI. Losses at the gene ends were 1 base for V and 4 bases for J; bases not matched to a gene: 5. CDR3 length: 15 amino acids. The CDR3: CASSYLSGQGYGYTF. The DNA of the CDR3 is TGTGCCAGCAGTTACTTATCCGGACAGGGCTATGGCTACACCTTC.

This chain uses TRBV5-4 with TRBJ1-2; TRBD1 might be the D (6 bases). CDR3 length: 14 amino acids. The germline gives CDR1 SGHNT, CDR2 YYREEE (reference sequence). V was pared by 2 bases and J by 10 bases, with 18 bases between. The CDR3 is CASSFFPPQGDYTF. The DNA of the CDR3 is TGTGCCAGCAGCTTCTTCCCCCCACAGGGAGACTACACCTTC. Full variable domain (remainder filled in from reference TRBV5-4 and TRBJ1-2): ETGVTQSPTHLIKTRGQQVTLRCSSQSGHNTVSWYQQALGQGPQFIFQYYREEENGRGNFPPRFSGLQFPNYSSELNVNALELDDSALYLCASSFFPPQGDYTFGSGTRLTVV.

This CDR3 is CASSPGSGAQAPLHF. For the CDR3, the DNA is TGCGCCAGCAGCCCCGGGAGCGGGGCCCAGGCGCCCCTCCACTTT. The V call is TRBV5-1, the J call TRBJ1-6, with D maybe TRBD1 (5 bases). Germline V CDR1 and CDR2: SGHRS, YFSETQ. The V gene lost 4 bases and the J gene lost 13 bases, with 21 bases spanning the gap. The CDR3 consists of 15 residues.

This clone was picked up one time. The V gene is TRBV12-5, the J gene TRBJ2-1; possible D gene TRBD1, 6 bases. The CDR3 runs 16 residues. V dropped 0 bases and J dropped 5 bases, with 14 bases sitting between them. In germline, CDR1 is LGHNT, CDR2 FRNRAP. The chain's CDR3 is CASGLVLGQPNNEQFF. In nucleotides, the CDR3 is TGTGCTAGTGGTTTGGTACTCGGACAGCCAAACAATGAGCAGTTCTTC.

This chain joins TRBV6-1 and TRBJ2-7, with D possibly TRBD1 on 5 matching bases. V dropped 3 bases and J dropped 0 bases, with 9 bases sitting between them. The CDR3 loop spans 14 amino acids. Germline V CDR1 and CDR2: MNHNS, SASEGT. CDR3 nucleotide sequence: TGTGCCAGCAGTGAGACAGCGACCTCCTACGAGCAGTACTTC. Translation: CASSETATSYEQYF.

CDR3 protein: CAWSVPTRGPGYTF. CDR3 sequence (DNA): TGTGCCTGGAGTGTACCCACGAGGGGGCCTGGCTACACCTTC. The chain is built from TRBV30 and TRBJ1-2, with 7 positions matching TRBD1. The CDR3 runs 14 residues. CDR1 and CDR2 (germline): GTSNPN, SVGIG (reference sequence). After removal of 0 bases from V and 7 bases from J, the junction contained 8 bases not matched to a gene.

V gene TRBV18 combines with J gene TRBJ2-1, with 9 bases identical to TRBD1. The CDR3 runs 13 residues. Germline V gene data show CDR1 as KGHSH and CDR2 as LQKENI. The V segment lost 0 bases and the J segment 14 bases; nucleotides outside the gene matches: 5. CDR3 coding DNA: TGTGCCAGCTCACCACCGGGACAGGGTAGGAAGTTCTTC. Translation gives CASSPPGQGRKFF.